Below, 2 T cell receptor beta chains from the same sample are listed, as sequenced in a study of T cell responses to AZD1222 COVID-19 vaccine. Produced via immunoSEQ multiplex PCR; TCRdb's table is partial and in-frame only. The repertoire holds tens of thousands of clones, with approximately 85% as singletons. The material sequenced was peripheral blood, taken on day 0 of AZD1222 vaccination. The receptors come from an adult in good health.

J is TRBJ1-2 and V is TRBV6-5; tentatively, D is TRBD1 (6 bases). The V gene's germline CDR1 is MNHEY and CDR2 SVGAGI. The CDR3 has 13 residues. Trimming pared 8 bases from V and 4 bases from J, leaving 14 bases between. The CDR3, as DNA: TGTGCCAGCGTGGGGGGGCCCGGCTATGGCTACACCTTC. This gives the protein CASVGGPGYGYTF.

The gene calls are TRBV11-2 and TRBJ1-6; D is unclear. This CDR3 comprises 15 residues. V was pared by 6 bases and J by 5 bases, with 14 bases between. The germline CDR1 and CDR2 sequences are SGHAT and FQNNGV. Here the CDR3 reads CASRFGRADNSPLHF. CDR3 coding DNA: TGTGCCAGCAGATTTGGGAGAGCAGATAATTCACCCCTCCACTTT.